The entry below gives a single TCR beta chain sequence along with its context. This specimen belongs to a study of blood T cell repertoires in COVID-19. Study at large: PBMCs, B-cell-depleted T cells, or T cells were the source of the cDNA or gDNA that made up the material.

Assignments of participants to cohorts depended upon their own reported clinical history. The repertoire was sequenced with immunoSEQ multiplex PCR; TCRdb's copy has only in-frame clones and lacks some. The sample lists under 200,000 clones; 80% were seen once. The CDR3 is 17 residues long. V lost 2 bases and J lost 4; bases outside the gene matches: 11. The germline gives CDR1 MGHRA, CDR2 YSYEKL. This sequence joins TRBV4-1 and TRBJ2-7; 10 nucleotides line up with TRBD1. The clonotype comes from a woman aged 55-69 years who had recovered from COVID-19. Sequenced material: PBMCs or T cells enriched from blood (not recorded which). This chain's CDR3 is CASSQWTGGLPAYEQYF. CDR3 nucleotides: TGCGCCAGCAGCCAATGGACAGGGGGATTACCCGCGTACGAGCAGTACTTC.